The entry below gives a single T cell receptor beta chain sequence along with its context. Original handling: Quantification of nucleated cells was approximated via reference gene primer amplification. The method was immunoSEQ multiplex PCR; TCRdb's version includes in-frame clones alone and lacks a portion of them. From that table come the V and J calls and clone size; the DNA was used to work out D and trimming. This table holds fewer than 350,000 clones, 75% to 85% found once. This CDR3 has 16 residues. Germline lookup yields CDR1 SNHLY and CDR2 FYNNEI. Losses at the gene ends were 5 bases for V and 5 bases for J; bases not matched to a gene: 9. This entry is derived from a study of blood T cell repertoires in COVID-19. Study context: Researchers got acute and convalescent COVID-19 samples from the United States, Italy and Spain. T cells, B-cell-depleted T cells, or PBMCs supplied cDNA or gDNA.

The V and J genes are TRBV2 and TRBJ2-1; 10 nucleotides match TRBD1. The receptor's source is a human donor in a cohort sampled during active COVID-19. Sequenced sample: peripheral blood. The CDR3 region is CASSYPGTGDHNEQFF. CDR3 in DNA: TGTGCCAGCAGTTACCCCGGGACAGGGGACCACAATGAGCAGTTCTTC.